Shown below are 15 T cell receptor beta chains from a single sample sequenced in a study of control samples from healthy donors and cancer patients. Clones were read by immunoSEQ multiplex PCR, and TCRdb kept only the in-frame ones, dropping some. The top ten clones hold 18% of a sample with around 100,000 clones, about 90% of them seen once. The source material was blood. These receptors all stem from a woman in her 50s in good health.

This clone was seen just once. The genes are TRBV5-4 and TRBJ1-2, with 8 positions matching TRBD1. V was clipped by 3 bases and J by 6 bases; unmatched bases: 7. CDR3 length: 14 amino acids. CDR1 and CDR2 (germline): SGHNT, YYREEE (reference sequence). The CDR3 bases are TGTGCCAGCAGCTCGAGACAGGGGAGGGATGGCTACACCTTC. It codes for CASSSRQGRDGYTF.

The genes are TRBV6-5 and TRBJ2-7; D not certain. The CDR3 spans 12 residues. V dropped 5 bases and J dropped 6 bases, with 11 bases sitting between them. Germline-derived CDR1 and CDR2 are MNHEY and SVGAGI. CDR3: CASSPRGVEQYV. The DNA for the CDR3 is TGTGCCAGCAGTCCCCGAGGAGTCGAGCAGTACGTC.

The genes are TRBV5-1 and TRBJ1-4, with 8 bases matching TRBD1. The CDR3 sequence is 13 residues long. The V gene end was trimmed by 4 bases and the J gene end by 5 bases; junction bases not matched to a gene: 1. CDR1 is SGHRS and CDR2 is YFSETQ in the germline V gene. The CDR3 DNA sequence: TGCGCCAGCAGCGGGACAGGCAATGAAAAACTGTTTTTT. This gives the protein CASSGTGNEKLFF.

This clone turned up a few times. The chain joins TRBV10-2 to TRBJ1-5, with D hard to call. The V gene lost 2 bases and the J gene lost 3 bases, with 2 bases spanning the gap. Germline CDR1 and CDR2: WSHSY and SAAADI. The CDR3 sequence is 12 residues long. The CDR3 DNA sequence: TGCGCCAGCAGTGAGAACAATCAGCCCCAGCATTTT. This sequence encodes CASSENNQPQHF.

Here the CDR3 reads CASSTGIGYTF. The CDR3 nucleotides are TGTGCCAGCTCAACGGGTATTGGCTACACCTTC. This sequence joins TRBV18 and TRBJ1-2; D gene uncertain. Trimming took 5 bases from V and 7 from J, leaving 8 bases between them. This CDR3 is built from 11 residues. Germline CDR1 and CDR2: KGHSH and LQKENI.

J is TRBJ2-3 and V is TRBV3-1 (or the pseudogene TRBV3-2), with D maybe TRBD1 (6 bases). V shed 4 bases and J shed 9 bases, with 14 bases lying between them. The CDR3 covers 13 residues. Germline CDR1 reads LGHDT; CDR2 reads YNNKEL (reference sequence). CDR3 DNA sequence: TGTGCCAGCAGCCCGGAACAGGGTGGGACGCAGTATTTT. Translating gives CASSPEQGGTQYF.

This clone is labeled medium-sized. The chain uses TRBV25-1 and TRBJ1-1; no definite D call. Germline V gene lookup returns CDR1 MGHDK and CDR2 SYGVNS. The CDR3 has 14 residues. V lost 2 bases and J 4 bases, leaving 11 bases between the germline ends. CDR3 amino acids: CASSEQGGGTEAFF. DNA of the CDR3: TGTGCCAGCAGTGAACAAGGAGGAGGCACTGAAGCTTTCTTT.

This chain connects TRBV9 to TRBJ2-5, with D hard to call. Trimming removed 2 bases from V and 1 base from J, with 12 bases in between. CDR1 and CDR2 (germline): SGDLS, YYNGEE. The CDR3 extends over 15 amino acids. This CDR3 reads CASSVDPKLQETQYF. The CDR3 region has the DNA TGTGCCAGCAGCGTGGACCCCAAGCTCCAAGAGACCCAGTACTTC.

This chain joins TRBV2 and TRBJ1-1, with a tentative D call TRBD1 (6 bases). CDR1 SNHLY and CDR2 FYNNEI come from the germline V gene. The V end was cut by 7 bases, the J end by 7 bases, with 19 bases between. This CDR3 has 14 amino acids. CDR3 sequence reads: CASINRVRSDEAFF. The CDR3 nucleotides are TGTGCCAGCATTAACAGGGTACGTTCGGATGAAGCTTTCTTT. The variable domain in full, completed from reference TRBV2 and TRBJ1-1, reads EPEVTQTPSHQVTQMGQEVILRCVPISNHLYFYWYRQILGQKVEFLVSFYNNEISEKSEIFDDQFSVERPDGSNFTLKIRSTKLEDSAMYFCASINRVRSDEAFFGQGTRLTVV.

The chain uses TRBV19 and TRBJ2-3; D not certain. This CDR3 region has 14 residues. The germline V gene encodes CDR1 LNHDA and CDR2 SQIVND (reference sequence). V dropped 0 bases and J dropped 1 base, with 5 bases sitting between them. CDR3 DNA sequence: TGTGCCAGTAGTATAGACGGCCGCACAGATACGCAGTATTTT. Its translation: CASSIDGRTDTQYF.

The J gene is TRBJ2-2, the V gene TRBV29-1; D is unresolved. CDR3 size: 12 residues. Germline lookup yields CDR1 SQVTM and CDR2 ANQGSEA. V dropped 4 bases and J dropped 6 bases, with 9 bases sitting between them. CDR3 DNA sequence: TGCAGCGTTGTAGAGGTCCCCGGGGAGCTGTTTTTT. Its protein is CSVVEVPGELFF.

The V gene is TRBV5-1, the J gene TRBJ1-1; D perhaps matches TRBD1 (6 bases). Trimming took 6 bases from V and 6 from J, leaving 15 bases between them. The CDR3 is 13 amino acids. From germline, CDR1 is SGHRS and CDR2 YFSETQ. The CDR3 reads CASNQWGQAEAFF. DNA for the CDR3: TGCGCCAGCAACCAATGGGGGCAGGCTGAAGCTTTCTTT.

The chain joins TRBV7-2 to TRBJ1-5, with D maybe TRBD1 (6 bases). Between the trimmed V and J ends, which lost 2 bases and 3 bases, there was a span of 11 bases. CDR1 and CDR2 (germline): SGHTA, FQGNSA. The CDR3 extends over 15 amino acids. The CDR3, as DNA: TGTGCCAGCAGCTTAAGTTGGGACATCAATCAGCCCCAGCATTTT. It is translated as CASSLSWDINQPQHF.

The chain is built from TRBV18 and TRBJ2-3; the D gene is possibly TRBD2 (6 bases). CDR1 is KGHSH, CDR2 LQKENI, per germline. Trimming removed 3 bases from V and 3 bases from J, with 19 bases in between. This CDR3 region has 17 residues. CDR3 sequence (DNA): TGTGCCAGCTCACCCCAGACTGGGACGGGGAGGACAGATACGCAGTATTTT. This translates into CASSPQTGTGRTDTQYF.

The CDR3 spells CASSHDLTSGGEGQFF. The DNA for the CDR3 is TGCGCCAGCAGCCACGACCTGACTAGCGGGGGGGAGGGGCAGTTCTTC. The chain employs TRBV4-3 and TRBJ2-1; TRBD2 matches 14 bases. This CDR3 spans 16 amino acids. V trimming: 3 bases; J trimming: 12 bases; junction bases outside the gene matches: 10. The V gene's germline CDR1 is LGHNA and CDR2 YSLEER.